Listed here are 2 T cell receptor beta chains from one sample, sequenced in a study of blood T cells in healthy people across ages. Next came a second PCR, run for about 7 to 12 cycles, which used a sample-barcoded 5' primer along with a J-beta primer mix. MiXCR, run by TCRdb on the 5' RACE reads, gives a single entry per CDR3 protein. The sample carries 800,000 to 950,000 distinct CDR3 sequences, 45% to 50% recorded once. Sequencing was performed on blood. These receptors were obtained from a man aged 25 to 45 in good health.

The J gene is TRBJ2-1, the V gene TRBV29-1, with D tentatively TRBD1 or TRBD2 (5 bases each). The CDR3 has 15 amino acids. Germline values: CDR1 SQVTM, CDR2 ANQGSEA. Trimming cost V 7 bases and J 3 bases, with 19 bases left between them. This CDR3 reads CSAAERDPSYNEQFF. As DNA, the CDR3 is TGCAGCGCCGCCGAGAGGGACCCGAGCTACAATGAGCAGTTCTTC.

This clonotype was picked up one time. Mismatch with germline at one junction end may stem from a read error. V is TRBV12-3 or TRBV12-4 and J is TRBJ2-3; maybe TRBD1 (7 bases). This CDR3 has 13 residues. The CDR3 spells CASSPGGPDAQYF. DNA for the CDR3: TGTGCCAGCAGTCCAGGGGGGCCAGATGCGCAGTATTTT.